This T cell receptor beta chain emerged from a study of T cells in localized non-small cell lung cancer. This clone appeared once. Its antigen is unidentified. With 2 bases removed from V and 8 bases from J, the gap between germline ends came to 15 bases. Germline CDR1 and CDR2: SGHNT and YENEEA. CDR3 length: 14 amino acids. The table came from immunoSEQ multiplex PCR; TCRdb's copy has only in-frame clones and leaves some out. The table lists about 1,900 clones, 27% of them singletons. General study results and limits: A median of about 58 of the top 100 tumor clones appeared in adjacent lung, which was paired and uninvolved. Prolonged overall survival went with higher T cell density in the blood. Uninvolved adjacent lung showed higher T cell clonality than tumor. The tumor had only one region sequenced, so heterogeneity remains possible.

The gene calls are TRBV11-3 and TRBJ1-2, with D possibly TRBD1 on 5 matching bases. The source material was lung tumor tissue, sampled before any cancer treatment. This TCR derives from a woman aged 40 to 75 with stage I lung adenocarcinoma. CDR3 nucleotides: TGTGCCAGCAGCTTAACGCCCGGGGGTCAAGGCTACACCTTC. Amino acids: CASSLTPGGQGYTF.